A selection of T cell receptor beta chains follows, all from one sample in a study of cytotoxic CD8 clonotypes in ibrutinib-treated CLL. Repertoires were generated with immunoSEQ multiplex PCR, while TCRdb's copy carries only in-frame clones and drops some. In the table there are over 200,000 clones, roughly 73% of which are singletons. Sequenced here: PBMCs, sampled after 12 months of ibrutinib treatment. The receptors come from a human donor with chronic lymphocytic leukemia. The CDR3 runs from the conserved cysteine through the conserved F or W. The order of the fields is CDR3 protein, CDR3 DNA, V gene, J gene, clone size, D gene. D genes are given only for firm matches. For some rows the clone size is stated as once, few or many, or as a class when expanded; others skip it.

CASSEGGEDQPQHF	TGTGCCAGCTCAGAAGGGGGCGAGGATCAGCCCCAGCATTTT	TRBV18	TRBJ1-5	NA	TRBD1
CASSVSGSTEAFF	TGTGCCAGCAGCGTATCAGGGAGCACTGAAGCTTTCTTT	TRBV11-2	TRBJ1-1	NA	NA
CASSAQPYPGQGAQKQFF	TGTGCCAGCAGCGCCCAACCCTACCCGGGACAGGGGGCCCAGAAGCAGTTCTTC	TRBV11-2	TRBJ2-1	NA	TRBD1
CASSFNRGLGYTF	TGTGCCAGCAGTTTTAACAGGGGGCTTGGCTACACCTTC	TRBV27	TRBJ1-2	NA	TRBD1
CASSGFRTQETQYF	TGTGCCAGCAGCGGGTTTCGGACCCAAGAGACCCAGTACTTC	TRBV28	TRBJ2-5	NA	NA
CASSSTAGTASEYF	TGTGCCAGCAGCTCAACTGCCGGGACGGCAAGTGAGTACTTC	TRBV7-9	TRBJ2-7	NA	NA
CASSLKTGFTEAFF	TGTGCCAGCAGTTTAAAGACAGGGTTCACTGAAGCTTTCTTT	TRBV27	TRBJ1-1	NA	TRBD1
CASSERGGAEQYF	TGCGCCAGCAGCGAAAGAGGGGGCGCGGAGCAGTACTTC	TRBV5-1	TRBJ2-7	NA	TRBD1
CAWSAGPQAYEQYF	TGTGCCTGGAGTGCCGGGCCCCAAGCCTACGAGCAGTACTTC	TRBV30	TRBJ2-7	NA	NA
CASSPQLWGNTEAFF	TGTGCCAGCTCACCTCAGTTATGGGGGAACACTGAAGCTTTCTTT	TRBV18	TRBJ1-1	NA	NA
CASSLVSGGRRQETQYF	TGTGCCAGCAGCTTAGTCTCCGGGGGCCGGCGCCAAGAGACCCAGTACTTC	TRBV11-1	TRBJ2-5	NA	NA
CASNFPGTGELFF	TGTGCCAGCAATTTCCCAGGGACCGGGGAGCTGTTTTTT	TRBV2	TRBJ2-2	once	NA
CASSFGQIPSGVTDTQYF	TGTGCCAGCAGCTTTGGCCAGATCCCGAGCGGTGTCACAGATACGCAGTATTTT	TRBV7-9	TRBJ2-3	NA	NA
CASSLAAPYSGANVLTF	TGTGCCAGCAGCTTAGCGGCCCCTTACTCTGGGGCCAACGTCCTGACTTTC	TRBV7-3	TRBJ2-6	NA	NA
CASKIDWISYEQYF	TGTGCCAGCAAGATAGACTGGATTTCCTACGAGCAGTACTTC	TRBV6-1	TRBJ2-7	NA	NA
CASNYGQGAAFF	TGTGCCAGCAACTATGGACAGGGGGCAGCTTTCTTT	TRBV2	TRBJ1-1	NA	TRBD1
CASSPGTTDTQYF	TGTGCCAGCTCACCCGGAACAACAGATACGCAGTATTTT	TRBV18	TRBJ2-3	once	NA
CASSSGSYSNQPQHF	TGTGCCAGCAGTTCCGGAAGCTATAGCAATCAGCCCCAGCATTTT	TRBV27	TRBJ1-5	NA	NA
CASSQDYGSAGEGQPQHF	TGCGCCAGCAGCCAAGACTACGGGTCGGCTGGGGAGGGTCAGCCCCAGCATTTT	TRBV4-1	TRBJ1-5	NA	NA
CASRPSYRGSNQPQHF	TGTGCCAGCAGACCGTCCTACCGGGGGAGCAATCAGCCCCAGCATTTT	TRBV28	TRBJ1-5	NA	NA
CASSPTDRTRYF	TGTGCCAGCAGCCCGACTGACAGGACCCGGTACTTC	TRBV11-2	TRBJ2-5	NA	NA
CASSLATGVQETQYF	TGTGCTAGCAGCTTAGCGACAGGGGTTCAAGAGACCCAGTACTTC	TRBV7-7	TRBJ2-5	once	TRBD1
CASSEPRNTGELFF	TGTGCCAGTAGTGAACCTCGAAACACCGGGGAGCTGTTTTTT	TRBV19	TRBJ2-2	NA	NA
CASSPQLGSGANVLTF	TGTGCCAGCTCACCCCAGCTTGGGTCTGGGGCCAACGTCCTGACTTTC	TRBV18	TRBJ2-6	NA	NA
CASSAPTGELFF	TGTGCCAGCAGTGCCCCCACCGGGGAGCTGTTTTTT	TRBV25-1	TRBJ2-2	NA	NA
CASSPREYSGNTIYF	TGTGCCAGCAGTCCCCGGGAGTATTCGGGAAACACCATATATTTT	TRBV6-5	TRBJ1-3	NA	NA
CASSAGQGEETQYF	TGTGCCAGCAGCGCGGGACAGGGGGAAGAGACCCAGTACTTC	TRBV9	TRBJ2-5	NA	TRBD1
CASSDRDYGYTF	TGTGCCAGCTCGGACAGGGACTATGGCTACACCTTC	TRBV25-1	TRBJ1-2	once	TRBD1
CASSLAPVYEQYF	TGTGCCAGCAGTTTGGCCCCCGTTTACGAGCAGTACTTC	TRBV28	TRBJ2-7	NA	NA
CASSRVGAGELFF	TGTGCCAGCAGTAGGGTAGGCGCCGGGGAGCTGTTTTTT	TRBV11-3	TRBJ2-2	once	NA
CASSPAPGQMNTEAFF	TGTGCCAGCAGCCCAGCCCCTGGACAGATGAACACTGAAGCTTTCTTT	TRBV27	TRBJ1-1	NA	NA
CASSEAEAGNTIYF	TGTGCCAGCAGTGAAGCTGAAGCTGGAAACACCATATATTTT	TRBV6-1	TRBJ1-3	NA	NA